Below, 26 T cell receptor beta chains from the same sample are listed, as sequenced in a study of blood T cell repertoires in COVID-19. Method: immunoSEQ multiplex PCR; TCRdb's copy keeps in-frame clones and lacks some. This repertoire shows approximately 410,000 clones, approximately 90% found once; its top ten account for 1.4%. Sequencing used peripheral blood. These receptors all stem from a woman aged 25 to 39 with active or convalescent COVID-19.

This chain's CDR3 is CSVDRESLFTEAFF. The DNA of the CDR3 is TGCAGCGTTGACCGGGAGTCGTTGTTCACTGAAGCTTTCTTT. The chain employs TRBV29-1 and TRBJ1-1; no clear D gene. The V and J ends lost 3 bases and 4 bases respectively, with 15 bases between them. The germline gives CDR1 SQVTM, CDR2 ANQGSEA. This CDR3 has 14 amino acids. Full variable domain (remainder filled in from reference TRBV29-1 and TRBJ1-1): SAVISQKPSRDICQRGTSLTIQCQVDSQVTMMFWYRQQPGQSLTLIATANQGSEATYESGFVIDKFPISRPNLTFSTLTVSNMSPEDSSIYLCSVDRESLFTEAFFGQGTRLTVV.

The chain has TRBV3-1 (or the pseudogene TRBV3-2) and TRBJ2-1; unclear D gene. V gave up 0 bases and J gave up 9 bases, with 9 bases separating them. The CDR3 contains 13 residues. The germline CDR1 and CDR2 sequences are LGHDT and YNNKEL (reference sequence). CDR3 amino acids: CASSQDRSSEQFF. CDR3 DNA sequence: TGTGCCAGCAGCCAAGATCGATCGAGTGAGCAGTTCTTC.

This clone was picked up one time. DNA for the CDR3: TGTGCCAGCAGCTTAGCGGGAGACAGGGTAAATGAAAAACTGTTTTTT. This sequence encodes CASSLAGDRVNEKLFF. This chain connects TRBV7-8 to TRBJ1-4; TRBD1 agrees at 7 bases. The germline V gene has CDR1 SGHVS and CDR2 FQNEAQ. The CDR3 is made up of 16 amino acids. V lost 0 bases, J lost 5 bases, and 6 bases stayed unmatched.

Only one count was recorded for this clone. The rearrangement links TRBV6-4 to TRBJ2-1, with a tentative D call TRBD1 (5 bases). This CDR3 is built from 12 residues. The V end was cut by 1 base, the J end by 8 bases, with 6 bases between. From germline, CDR1 is MRHNA and CDR2 SNTAGT. The CDR3 sequence: CASSDLGHEQFF. Here the CDR3 DNA reads TGTGCCAGCAGTGACTTGGGGCATGAGCAGTTCTTC.

J is TRBJ2-5 and V is TRBV6-7, with 7 bases aligning to TRBD2. TRBV6-7 is an open reading frame whose function is uncertain. This CDR3 region has 15 residues. V shed 6 bases and J 3 bases; nucleotides not matched to a gene: 10. The CDR3 is CASRKHRDYKETQYF. Written as DNA, the CDR3 is TGTGCCAGCAGAAAGCACCGGGACTATAAAGAGACCCAGTACTTC.

The chain has TRBV3-1 (or the pseudogene TRBV3-2) and TRBJ1-2; possibly TRBD1 for D (5 bases). V lost 1 base to trimming and J lost 8 bases, with 14 bases between them. The CDR3 loop spans 14 amino acids. CDR1 and CDR2 from the germline V gene are LGHDT and YNNKEL (reference sequence). CDR3 sequence: CASSQVPGGDGYTF. CDR3 nucleotide sequence: TGTGCCAGCAGCCAAGTTCCCGGCGGGGACGGCTACACCTTC.

CDR3 in amino acids: CASSNRLAGGADTQYF. In DNA, the CDR3 is TGTGCCAGCAGCAACCGACTAGCGGGGGGCGCAGATACGCAGTATTTT. This chain links TRBV7-9 with TRBJ2-3; 13 bases line up with TRBD2. This CDR3 contains 16 residues. The V and J ends lost 5 bases and 4 bases, in that order; junction bases with no gene match: 6. Germline CDR1 reads SEHNR; CDR2 reads FQNEAQ (reference sequence).

The chain links TRBV6-6 to TRBJ1-6; TRBD1 aligns across 9 bases. V was pared by 5 bases and J by 8 bases, with 13 bases of the junction left unmatched. CDR1 and CDR2 (germline): MNHNY, SVGAGI (reference sequence). The CDR3 extends over 17 amino acids. CDR3 region: CASSPYVPGQGHSPLHF. DNA of the CDR3: TGTGCCAGCAGTCCCTATGTGCCGGGACAGGGACATTCACCCCTCCACTTT.

The genes are TRBV27 and TRBJ1-1; 7 nucleotides align to TRBD1. Germline CDR1 reads MNHEY; CDR2 reads SMNVEV (reference sequence). Germline trimming cut 4 bases from V and 1 base from J; bases unmatched to any gene: 12. The CDR3 totals 17 residues. CDR3 coding DNA: TGTGCCAGCAGTTCGCCGGGGGACAGACGTTCGAACACTGAAGCTTTCTTT. It encodes CASSSPGDRRSNTEAFF.

The chain carries TRBV9 and TRBJ1-3; D may be TRBD1 (6 bases). V gave up 0 bases and J gave up 2 bases, with 9 bases separating them. The CDR3 runs 15 residues. The germline V gene has CDR1 SGDLS and CDR2 YYNGEE. CDR3 in DNA: TGTGCCAGCAGCGTAGGAGGGGGAACTGGAAACACCATATATTTT. Translated, it gives CASSVGGGTGNTIYF.

The chain employs TRBV30 and TRBJ2-7; a possible D gene is TRBD1 (6 bases). Trimming pared 2 bases from V and 4 bases from J, leaving 12 bases between. CDR1 and CDR2 (germline): GTSNPN, SVGIG (reference sequence). This CDR3 has 13 amino acids. CDR3 bases: TGTGCCTGGAGTAAGGGGGAGACGTACGAGCAGTACTTC. Translated: CAWSKGETYEQYF.

This clone was recorded a few times. The chain recombines TRBV5-6 with TRBJ1-6; a weak D match, TRBD1 (6 bases). CDR3 length: 14 residues. The V gene's germline CDR1 is SGHDT and CDR2 YYEEEE. Trimming took 4 bases from V and 6 from J, leaving 11 bases between them. CDR3 DNA: TGTGCCAGCAGCCCTGACAGGTTTAATTCACCCCTCCACTTT. It yields the protein CASSPDRFNSPLHF.

The CDR3 DNA reads as TGTGCCAGCATGACAGGGAACTATGGCTACACCTTC. It specifies CASMTGNYGYTF. V is TRBV27 and J is TRBJ1-2; TRBD1 matches 7 bases. The V gene's germline CDR1 is MNHEY and CDR2 SMNVEV (reference sequence). V trimming: 7 bases; J trimming: 2 bases; junction bases outside the gene matches: 1. The CDR3 consists of 12 residues.

V usage is TRBV27 and J usage is TRBJ1-2; TRBD1 is a possible D gene (6 bases). This CDR3 is built from 16 residues. CDR1 is MNHEY and CDR2 is SMNVEV in the germline V gene (reference sequence). With 3 bases removed from V and 2 bases from J, the gap between germline ends came to 16 bases. The CDR3 loop reads CASSFLPPGENYGYTF. The CDR3 DNA reads TGTGCCAGCAGTTTCCTCCCGCCAGGGGAGAACTATGGCTACACCTTC.

V is TRBV5-4 and J is TRBJ2-5; possibly TRBD1 for D (5 bases). The V end was cut by 4 bases, the J end by 2 bases, with 6 bases between. This CDR3 region has 12 residues. From germline, CDR1 is SGHNT and CDR2 YYREEE (reference sequence). The CDR3 protein is CASSRQQETQYF. The CDR3 DNA reads as TGTGCCAGCAGCAGACAGCAAGAGACCCAGTACTTC.

This sequence joins TRBV10-3 and TRBJ2-3, with 8 bases lining up with TRBD2. From germline, CDR1 is ENHRY and CDR2 SYGVKD. The CDR3 spans 16 residues. The V gene end was trimmed by 2 bases and the J gene end by 2 bases; junction bases not matched to a gene: 6. The CDR3 loop reads CAISEDISGDTDTQYF. The DNA of the CDR3 is TGTGCCATCAGTGAGGATATTAGCGGGGACACAGATACGCAGTATTTT.

The V gene is TRBV4-2, the J gene TRBJ2-3; D gene uncertain. The CDR3 sequence is 15 residues long. CDR1 is LGHNA and CDR2 is YNFKEQ in the germline V gene. V lost 0 bases to trimming and J lost 0 bases, with 7 bases between them. The CDR3 region is CASSQELGSTDTQYF. The DNA of the CDR3 is TGTGCCAGCAGCCAAGAGCTAGGTAGCACAGATACGCAGTATTTT.

The J gene is TRBJ2-7, the V gene TRBV18; 10 bases align to TRBD2. Trimming removed 0 bases from V and 3 bases from J; junction bases left unmatched: 8. The germline V gene encodes CDR1 KGHSH and CDR2 LQKENI. This CDR3 contains 17 residues. The CDR3 coding sequence is TGTGCCAGCTCACCACCGGGGCTAGCGGGGGCCCACTACGAGCAGTACTTC. It specifies CASSPPGLAGAHYEQYF.

This chain uses TRBV6-4 with TRBJ1-3; TRBD1 matches 9 bases. This CDR3 is 15 amino acids long. V shed 6 bases, J shed 5 bases, and the junction held 8 bases outside the gene matches. The germline V gene encodes CDR1 MRHNA and CDR2 SNTAGT. CDR3 protein: CASSSGQGNRNTIYF. The CDR3 DNA sequence: TGTGCCAGCAGCTCTGGACAGGGGAACCGAAACACCATATATTTT.

This clone showed up just a few times. V and J are TRBV18 and TRBJ2-2; TRBD1 matches 9 bases. The V gene's germline CDR1 is KGHSH and CDR2 LQKENI. This CDR3 is 18 amino acids long. Unmatched junction bases numbered 9, after V lost 4 bases and J lost 0 bases. DNA for the CDR3: TGTGCCAGCTCACTCATGGAAAGGACAGGGGCGAACACCGGGGAGCTGTTTTTT. Encoded protein: CASSLMERTGANTGELFF.

This clone is a singleton in its sample. This sequence joins TRBV3-1 (or the pseudogene TRBV3-2) and TRBJ2-3, with TRBD2 matching 14 bases. Trimming took 4 bases from V and 10 from J; bases not matched to a gene: 19. CDR3 size: 19 residues. The germline gives CDR1 LGHDT, CDR2 YNNKEL (reference sequence). The CDR3 region is CASSPGLAGAPQRAGAQYF. In DNA form, the CDR3 reads TGTGCCAGCAGCCCGGGACTAGCGGGGGCCCCTCAGAGAGCCGGAGCGCAGTATTTT.

The count of this clone is one. This chain connects TRBV9 to TRBJ2-4; 11 positions match TRBD2. Unmatched junction bases numbered 5, after V lost 3 bases and J lost 3 bases. The CDR3 consists of 16 residues. Germline V gene data show CDR1 as SGDLS and CDR2 as YYNGEE. CDR3 bases: TGTGCCAGCAGCGAGAGACTAGCGGGATTCAAAAACATTCAGTACTTC. Residues: CASSERLAGFKNIQYF.

V is TRBV13 and J is TRBJ1-1; 7 bases line up with TRBD1. CDR1 and CDR2 (germline): PRHDT, FYEKMQ (reference sequence). The V segment lost 7 bases and the J segment 0 bases; nucleotides outside the gene matches: 8. This CDR3 comprises 15 residues. The CDR3 bases are TGTGCCAGCACCCATGAGGGACAGATGAACACTGAAGCTTTCTTT. Encoded protein: CASTHEGQMNTEAFF.

This clone appeared a single time. The chain joins TRBV28 to TRBJ2-1; 9 nucleotides match TRBD2. The CDR3 is 14 amino acids. J lost 3 bases, V lost 3 bases, and 0 bases had no gene match. CDR1 and CDR2 from the germline V gene are MDHEN and SYDVKM. The CDR3 sequence is CASSLRGGYNEQFF. The CDR3 nucleotides are TGTGCCAGCAGTTTGCGGGGGGGCTACAATGAGCAGTTCTTC.

For this clone: Since no conserved phenylalanine or tryptophan closes the CDR3, a read error is the likely cause. The chain is built from TRBV3-1 (or the pseudogene TRBV3-2) and TRBJ2-7; a possible D gene is TRBD1 (5 bases). There are 13 residues in the CDR3. Between the trimmed V and J ends, which lost 1 base and 6 bases, there was a span of 10 bases. Germline V CDR1 and CDR2: LGHDT, YNNKEL (reference sequence). CDR3 sequence (DNA): TGTGCCAGCAGCCAAGGTCAGGGTGGCGAGCAGTACCTC. It translates to CASSQGQGGEQYL.

J is TRBJ2-7 and V is TRBV2; 7 nucleotides line up with TRBD1. The germline gives CDR1 SNHLY, CDR2 FYNNEI. The CDR3 extends over 14 amino acids. Trimming cost V 6 bases and J 0 bases; bases outside gene matches: 5. CDR3 nucleotide sequence: TGTGCCAGCAGGCTGACAGGGACCTCCTACGAGCAGTACTTC. It translates to CASRLTGTSYEQYF. Complete variable domain (other parts from reference TRBV2 and TRBJ2-7): EPEVTQTPSHQVTQMGQEVILRCVPISNHLYFYWYRQILGQKVEFLVSFYNNEISEKSEIFDDQFSVERPDGSNFTLKIRSTKLEDSAMYFCASRLTGTSYEQYFGPGTRLTVT.